This T cell receptor (beta chain) is from a study of Ad26.COV2.S vaccination and SARS-CoV-2 variants. Study in general: The vaccine Ad26.COV2.S was put into the muscle once, or twice with 56 days between.

Treatment indicated: 15 to 20 received Ad26.COV2.S at low or high dose, single or two shots; 5 received placebo; per-sample allocation not given. Vaccine and placebo recipients were sampled on day 63 after the first injection. Here immunoSEQ multiplex PCR was the method, and the copy in TCRdb shows in-frame clones only, minus some. In the table there are hundreds of thousands of clones, approximately 86% of which are singletons. Germline V gene data show CDR1 as SGHRS and CDR2 as YFSETQ. V gave up 0 bases and J gave up 0 bases, with 10 bases separating them. The CDR3 is 16 residues long. This specimen consisted of peripheral blood, obtained in a trial of Ad26.COV2.S vaccine versus placebo. The V call is TRBV5-1, the J call TRBJ1-3; D not resolved. The origin of this receptor is a person between 18 and 60 years old who received the Ad26.COV2.S COVID-19 vaccine or a placebo. CDR3 sequence (DNA): TGCGCCAGCAGCTTGGAGTCCGTGAGCTCTGGAAACACCATATATTTT. It encodes CASSLESVSSGNTIYF.